The TCR beta chain described here comes from a study of cytomegalovirus exposure and HLA in healthy donors. The study, taken as a whole, reports: Common viral pathogens seemed to be connected with several of the most significant clusters, according to a later analysis. In a later analysis, at a false discovery rate of 0.05, 17,000 or so TCR beta sequences matched HLA alleles. A later analysis reportedly identified an Asian-associated ancestry cluster as carrying fewer N-insertions than the roughly 670-donor mean. Cytomegalovirus-associated TCR beta chains were listed, numbering under 200.

Details on this clone: Its target is not known.

Germline assignment: CDR1 SEHNR and CDR2 FQNEAQ (reference sequence). The CDR3 has 16 residues. The V gene lost 4 bases and the J gene lost 7 bases, with 23 bases spanning the gap. PCR amplification relied on 60 Vbeta primers (plus 13 Jbeta primers). Here immunoSEQ multiplex PCR was the method, and the copy in TCRdb shows in-frame clones only, minus some. The repertoire holds about 140,000 clones, with around 65% as singletons. The chain combines TRBV7-9 with TRBJ2-7; possibly TRBD2 for D (6 bases). The sequence was collected from a male donor in good health and CMV-seronegative. The sequencing input was PBMCs. CDR3: CASSSSRDAGGGEQYF. The CDR3 DNA follows: TGTGCCAGCAGCTCCTCCCGGGACGCCGGGGGAGGTGAGCAGTACTTC.